This T cell receptor (beta chain) was identified in a study of T cells after yellow fever vaccination. Germline CDR1 and CDR2: MNHEY and SMNVEV (reference sequence). The V and J ends lost 5 bases and 6 bases, in that order; junction bases with no gene match: 14. The CDR3 is 18 amino acids. TCRdb itself ran the 5' RACE reads through MiXCR, one entry per CDR3 protein. The sample records around 550,000 distinct CDR3 sequences, about 19% being singletons. Sequences were derived from PBMCs, sampled 15 days after the yellow fever booster vaccination. The genes are TRBV27 and TRBJ1-4; 11 positions match TRBD1. This receptor was identified in a young man who received the YFV17D yellow fever vaccine. The CDR3: CASSPTLRDRGKDEKLFF. As DNA, the CDR3 is TGTGCCAGCAGTCCCACCCTCCGGGACAGGGGGAAGGATGAAAAACTGTTTTTT.